Shown below are 10 T cell receptor beta chains from a single sample sequenced in a study of blood T cell repertoires in COVID-19. Assay: immunoSEQ multiplex PCR; the TCRdb copy retains only in-frame clones and omits some. The table includes fewer than 500,000 clones, 75% to 90% detected once. Sequenced input: PBMCs or T cells enriched from blood (not recorded which). Receptor source: a woman under 30 who had recovered from COVID-19.

The genes are TRBV10-3 and TRBJ2-1; the match to TRBD1 covers 9 bases. V lost 0 bases and J lost 6; bases outside the gene matches: 3. Germline assignment: CDR1 ENHRY and CDR2 SYGVKD. The CDR3 spans 15 residues. This CDR3 reads CAISESGTGINEQFF. The CDR3 DNA reads as TGTGCCATCAGTGAGTCAGGGACAGGGATCAATGAGCAGTTCTTC.

The chain recombines TRBV2 with TRBJ1-1; TRBD1 agrees at 7 bases. Germline V lookup: CDR1 SNHLY, CDR2 FYNNEI. The V gene end was trimmed by 4 bases and the J gene end by 9 bases; junction bases not matched to a gene: 8. The CDR3 runs to 13 residues. The chain's CDR3 is CASSALSTGKAFF. In nucleotides, the CDR3 is TGTGCCAGCAGTGCCCTGTCGACAGGGAAAGCTTTCTTT.

The chain employs TRBV4-1 and TRBJ2-6; no firm D call. Trimming left V 1 base short and J 0 bases short, with 10 bases between. The CDR3 is 17 residues long. Germline V gene data show CDR1 as MGHRA and CDR2 as YSYEKL. The CDR3 DNA sequence: TGCGCCAGCAGCCAAGCTCCTCGGTTCTCTGGGGCCAACGTCCTGACTTTC. This sequence encodes CASSQAPRFSGANVLTF.

The rearrangement uses TRBV14 and TRBJ1-2, with a possible D match to TRBD1 (5 bases). This CDR3 contains 13 residues. Trimming left V 4 bases short and J 8 bases short, with 14 bases between. The germline gives CDR1 SGHDN, CDR2 FVKESK. As DNA, the CDR3 is TGTGCCAGCAGCCCCAGGGAGGCCGACGGCTACACCTTC. Translated: CASSPREADGYTF.

The chain has TRBV2 and TRBJ2-2; 11 bases map to TRBD2. The CDR3 has 15 amino acids. The junction had 0 bases not matched to a gene; V was cut back by 5 bases and J by 1 base. Germline CDR1 is SNHLY and CDR2 is FYNNEI. In DNA form, the CDR3 reads TGTGCCAGCAGTCTAGCGGGGGGGAACACCGGGGAGCTGTTTTTT. This codes for CASSLAGGNTGELFF.

The chain has TRBV29-1 and TRBJ2-3, with D possibly matching TRBD2 (6 bases). This CDR3 is built from 12 residues. The germline V gene has CDR1 SQVTM and CDR2 ANQGSEA. Trimming removed 5 bases from V and 2 bases from J, with 8 bases in between. The CDR3 is CSVWGVTDTQYF. CDR3 DNA: TGCAGCGTTTGGGGGGTCACAGATACGCAGTATTTT.

J is TRBJ2-1 and V is TRBV6-4; 13 nucleotides align to TRBD2. V was pared by 6 bases and J by 9 bases, with 8 bases of the junction left unmatched. CDR3 length: 15 residues. CDR1 MRHNA and CDR2 SNTAGT come from the germline V gene. In nucleotides, the CDR3 is TGTGCCAGCAGGAGGACTAGCGGGGGACAGGGTGAGCAGTTCTTC. Translated: CASRRTSGGQGEQFF.

Only one count was recorded for this clone. The rearrangement uses TRBV4-1 and TRBJ1-4, with D possibly TRBD1 on 5 matching bases. Looked up from germline, CDR1 is MGHRA and CDR2 is YSYEKL. The CDR3 has 18 residues. V was trimmed by 6 bases and J by 0 bases, leaving 20 bases between them. The CDR3 sequence: CASRLARGGIPTNEKLFF. CDR3 nucleotides: TGCGCCAGCAGACTCGCCCGGGGGGGAATCCCAACTAATGAAAAACTGTTTTTT.

This chain connects TRBV9 to TRBJ1-2, with D hard to call. There are 14 residues in the CDR3. Germline V gene sequence: CDR1 SGDLS, CDR2 YYNGEE. Trimming took off 4 bases at V and 2 bases at J, with 12 bases between the two ends. The CDR3 DNA sequence: TGTGCCAGCAGCCCCTCGGCGGGGAACTATGGCTACACCTTC. Amino acids: CASSPSAGNYGYTF.

V is TRBV5-1 and J is TRBJ1-3; the match to TRBD1 covers 11 bases. V was clipped by 4 bases and J by 2 bases; unmatched bases: 20. CDR1 and CDR2 (germline): SGHRS, YFSETQ. This CDR3 has 21 residues. The CDR3 loop reads CASSAAPSGQGERWAGNTIYF. CDR3 bases: TGCGCCAGCAGCGCAGCACCATCGGGACAGGGGGAGAGGTGGGCTGGAAACACCATATATTTT.